The clone carrying this T cell receptor beta chain came up a few times. These data originate in a study of blood T cells in healthy people across ages. The use of a sample-barcoded 5' primer and a J-beta primer mix characterized a second PCR of 7 to 11 cycles. Each CDR3 protein is one row after TCRdb ran MiXCR on the 5' RACE reads. The sample carries hundreds of thousands of distinct CDR3 sequences, about 40% recorded once. The CDR3 consists of 12 residues. Germline V gene data show CDR1 as KGHDR and CDR2 as SFDVKD. V shed 0 bases and J shed 8 bases, with 6 bases lying between them. Sample: blood. The receptor was isolated from an older woman in good health. This chain joins TRBV24-1 and TRBJ1-2; D not resolved. This CDR3 reads CATSDLFGGYTF. CDR3 coding DNA: TGTGCCACCAGTGATTTGTTCGGAGGCTACACCTTC.